This T cell receptor beta chain comes out of a study of spatial heterogeneity in lung cancer. The study's findings and limits: Counts of expanded intratumoral alpha and beta TCRs tracked tumor mutation counts.

TCRdb ran MiXCR on the 5' RACE reads and lists one entry per CDR3 protein. The data contain around 100,000 distinct CDR3 sequences, about 4.4% of them seen just once; the ten biggest clones take up 21%. A note on this clonotype: The antigen remains unidentified.

Stated time point: sample taken at primary tumor resection. Whole RNA came from tumor, nontumor lung or frozen PBMC and was sequenced without being sorted. This TCR came from a male donor with early-stage non-small cell lung cancer. The source material was lung tumor tissue, sampled at surgery.

CDR3: CASSLTIGGTEAFF. The CDR3 DNA sequence: TGTGCCAGCAGTTTAACGATAGGAGGGACTGAAGCTTTCTTT. The genes are TRBV27 and TRBJ1-1; D ambiguous. Trimming shortened V by 2 bases and J by 5 bases, and 12 bases separated the two germline ends. Germline CDR1 is MNHEY and CDR2 is SMNVEV (reference sequence). The CDR3 runs 14 residues.